The 11 T cell receptor beta chains below were found in one sample sequenced in a study of blood T cell repertoires in COVID-19. The assay was immunoSEQ multiplex PCR, and TCRdb's table has in-frame clones only and misses some. This table holds some 320,000 clones, roughly 85% found once. Sequencing used peripheral blood. These receptors originate from a human donor in a cohort sampled during active COVID-19.

In DNA, the CDR3 is TGTGCCAGCAGCTTAAAAAGGGGGATGAGCTATGGCTACACCTTC. It encodes CASSLKRGMSYGYTF. The chain employs TRBV7-9 and TRBJ1-2; perhaps TRBD1 as D (6 bases). CDR3 length: 15 amino acids. CDR1 is SEHNR, CDR2 FQNEAQ, per germline (reference sequence). V gave up 2 bases and J gave up 4 bases, with 14 bases separating them.

This chain connects TRBV5-6 to TRBJ1-4, with 10 bases fitting TRBD1. Germline trimming cut 4 bases from V and 4 bases from J; bases unmatched to any gene: 4. The CDR3 contains 15 residues. CDR1 and CDR2 from the germline V gene are SGHDT and YYEEEE. The CDR3 region is CASSLGQGGNEKLFF. CDR3 nucleotides: TGTGCCAGCAGCCTAGGACAGGGGGGTAATGAAAAACTGTTTTTT.

Here the CDR3 DNA reads TGTGCCAGCAGCGGAAGAGGACAGGGGGAAAATGAAAAACTGTTTTTT. It is translated as CASSGRGQGENEKLFF. The chain joins TRBV13 to TRBJ1-4; TRBD1 matches at 10 bases. V shed 5 bases, J shed 5 bases, and the junction held 8 bases outside the gene matches. The germline V gene encodes CDR1 PRHDT and CDR2 FYEKMQ (reference sequence). The CDR3 contains 16 residues.

The chain has TRBV3-1 (or the pseudogene TRBV3-2) and TRBJ2-3, with 12 bases identical to TRBD2. The junction had 8 bases not matched to a gene; V was cut back by 0 bases and J by 1 base. This CDR3 region has 19 residues. The germline gives CDR1 LGHDT, CDR2 YNNKEL (reference sequence). CDR3 coding DNA: TGTGCCAGCAGCCAAGATATGCTAGCGGGGGGGCTAGGCACAGATACGCAGTATTTT. Its protein is CASSQDMLAGGLGTDTQYF.

As concerns this clone: Other DNA sequences of this sample code for an identical CDR3. The chain links TRBV7-9 to TRBJ1-1, with D perhaps TRBD1 (6 bases). Germline V gene data show CDR1 as SEHNR and CDR2 as FQNEAQ (reference sequence). The germline V and J ends were trimmed by 6 bases and 0 bases, with 11 bases remaining between them. There are 14 residues in the CDR3. As DNA, the CDR3 is TGTGCCAGCAGTCCACAGGGTTTGAACACTGAAGCTTTCTTT. It specifies CASSPQGLNTEAFF.

The V and J genes are TRBV10-2 and TRBJ1-5; 7 positions agree with TRBD1. The CDR3 is 13 residues long. The junction had 6 bases not matched to a gene; V was cut back by 6 bases and J by 7 bases. Germline V lookup: CDR1 WSHSY, CDR2 SAAADI. This chain's CDR3 is CASRRGQEQPQHF. The DNA of the CDR3 is TGCGCCAGCAGAAGGGGGCAGGAGCAGCCCCAGCATTTT.

This chain connects TRBV5-6 to TRBJ2-2; TRBD1 is a possible D gene (5 bases). The germline V and J ends were trimmed by 3 bases and 7 bases, with 19 bases remaining between them. CDR3 size: 16 residues. Germline values: CDR1 SGHDT, CDR2 YYEEEE. CDR3 coding DNA: TGTGCCAGCAGCTATGGGGCCCTAGGGAAGGTCGGGGAGCTGTTTTTT. Translation gives CASSYGALGKVGELFF.

The chain employs TRBV19 and TRBJ1-5; weak D call: TRBD1 (5 bases). The CDR3 is 15 amino acids. In germline, CDR1 is LNHDA, CDR2 SQIVND (reference sequence). Trimming shortened V by 5 bases and J by 0 bases, and 11 bases separated the two germline ends. The CDR3 nucleotides are TGTGCCAGTAGTGACAGCCTCTATAGCAATCAGCCCCAGCATTTT. This codes for CASSDSLYSNQPQHF.

J is TRBJ1-3 and V is TRBV18; 9 nucleotides line up with TRBD1. CDR3 size: 14 residues. Germline CDR1 is KGHSH and CDR2 is LQKENI. V shed 3 bases and J 7 bases; nucleotides not matched to a gene: 4. CDR3 amino acids: CASSPGQGQNTIYF. The CDR3 region has the DNA TGTGCCAGCTCACCTGGACAGGGGCAGAACACCATATATTTT. Full variable domain (missing parts from reference TRBV18 and TRBJ1-3): NAGVMQNPRHLVRRRGQEARLRCSPMKGHSHVYWYRQLPEEGLKFMVYLQKENIIDESGMPKERFSAEFPKEGPSILRIQQVVRGDSAAYFCASSPGQGQNTIYFGEGSWLTVV.

The V call is TRBV10-3, the J call TRBJ1-2, with a possible D match to TRBD1 (5 bases). Trimming removed 3 bases from V and 4 bases from J, with 18 bases in between. Germline V gene lookup returns CDR1 ENHRY and CDR2 SYGVKD. This CDR3 comprises 16 residues. The CDR3 region has the DNA TGTGCCATCAGTGACTCAATGGAGGGGCGCACCTATGGCTACACCTTC. This sequence encodes CAISDSMEGRTYGYTF.

This chain uses TRBV4-2 with TRBJ2-5; weak D call: TRBD2 (5 bases). Trimming left V 0 bases short and J 0 bases short, with 11 bases between. The CDR3 spans 16 residues. The V gene's germline CDR1 is LGHNA and CDR2 YNFKEQ. As DNA, the CDR3 is TGTGCCAGCAGCCAAGATCAGCGGAGGTACCAAGAGACCCAGTACTTC. Its protein product is CASSQDQRRYQETQYF.